This TCR beta chain was captured in a study of cytomegalovirus exposure and HLA in healthy donors. Study outcomes and limitations: What a later analysis showed was that several of the most significant clusters appeared linked to common viral pathogens. TCR beta V- and J-gene trimming, according to a later analysis, was linked to a missense DCLRE1C variant. Across HLA loci, a later analysis found differing TCR association rates, with DRB1 most and HLA-C fewest. Looking again later, the authors saw that most CMV-associated TCR beta chains seemed HLA-restricted.

With respect to this clone: Its specificity is unknown.

PCR used 60 Vbeta primers and 13 Jbeta primers. Method: immunoSEQ multiplex PCR; TCRdb's copy keeps in-frame clones and lacks some. The data show about 140,000 clones, 73% seen once. V lost 2 bases and J lost 7; bases outside the gene matches: 11. The CDR3 consists of 16 residues. Germline V CDR1 and CDR2: SGHDN, FVKESK. The gene calls are TRBV14 and TRBJ2-1; 7 bases are shared with TRBD2. The sequence derives from a human donor in good health. The sequencing input was PBMCs. DNA of the CDR3: TGTGCCAGCAGCCAACTGCGGGAGTCTCTGGGAAATGAGCAGTTCTTC. This codes for CASSQLRESLGNEQFF.